Reported below is one T cell receptor beta chain. Its antigen is not identified. The PCR ran on 60 Vbeta and 13 Jbeta primers. Here immunoSEQ multiplex PCR was the method, and the copy in TCRdb shows in-frame clones only, minus some. This sample has about 130,000 clones; about 84% occur once, and the top ten carry around 3.9%. This sample stems from a study of cytomegalovirus exposure and HLA in healthy donors. Study background: HLA-typed donors were the source of around 80 million unique TCRs, which an early data release held.

V lost 0 bases, J lost 0 bases, and 4 bases stayed unmatched. Germline V lookup: CDR1 MNHEY, CDR2 SVGAGI. The CDR3 consists of 16 residues. General study points: The study dropped some indistinguishable V segments, TRBV6-2 and TRBV6-3 among them. By HLA locus, TCR association rates varied in a later analysis, with DRB1 showing the most and HLA-C the fewest. An analysis was carried out later, and it reportedly showed fewer N-insertions in an Asian-associated ancestry cluster than the roughly 700-donor mean.

The sequence came from a man aged 40-49 years in good health and CMV-seronegative. The chain combines TRBV6-5 with TRBJ1-1; the match to TRBD1 covers 7 bases. Material: PBMCs. DNA for the CDR3: TGTGCCAGCAGTTACTCAGGGGGCTGGGTGAACACTGAAGCTTTCTTT. Translated: CASSYSGGWVNTEAFF.